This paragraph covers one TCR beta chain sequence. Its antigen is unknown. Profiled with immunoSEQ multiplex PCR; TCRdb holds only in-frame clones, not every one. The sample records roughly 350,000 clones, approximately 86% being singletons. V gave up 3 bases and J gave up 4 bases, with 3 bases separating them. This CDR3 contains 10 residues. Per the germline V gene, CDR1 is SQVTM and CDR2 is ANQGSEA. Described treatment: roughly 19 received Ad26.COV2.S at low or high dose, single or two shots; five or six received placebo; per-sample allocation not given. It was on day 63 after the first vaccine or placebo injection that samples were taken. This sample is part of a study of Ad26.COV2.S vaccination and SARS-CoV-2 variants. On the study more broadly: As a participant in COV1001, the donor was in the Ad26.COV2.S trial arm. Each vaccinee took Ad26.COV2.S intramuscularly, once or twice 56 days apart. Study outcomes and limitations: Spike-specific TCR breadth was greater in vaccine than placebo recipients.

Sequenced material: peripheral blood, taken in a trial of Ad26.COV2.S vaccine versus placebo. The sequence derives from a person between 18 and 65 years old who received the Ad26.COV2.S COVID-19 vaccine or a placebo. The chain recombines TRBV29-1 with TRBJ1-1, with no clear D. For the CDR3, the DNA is TGCAGCGTTGAGGTCACTGAAGCTTTCTTT. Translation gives CSVEVTEAFF.